This is a list of T cell receptor beta chains from one sample in a study of identical twins. TCRdb processed the 5' RACE reads anew with MiXCR; each CDR3 protein has one entry. This sample carries 400,000 to 550,000 distinct CDR3 sequences, roughly 26% of them seen once, and the ten largest clones take around 3%. A further study also used this sample, focusing on T cells expressing NK-cell markers.

Sequences were obtained from CD4+ T cells sorted from blood. The origin of the receptors is a young woman in good health. Each CDR3 is given with its conserved first and last residue. A D gene is named only where the DNA matches it firmly. The size field is filled for only some rows; it gives once, few, many or a size class.

TRBJ2-3 TRBV20-1 few . TGCAGTGCTAGAGTCCCACGGGTCACAGATACGCAGTATTTT CSARVPRVTDTQYF
TRBJ2-6 TRBV11-2 few . TGTGCCAGCAGCTTAGTAGGGCACTACTCTGGGGCCAACGTCCTGACTTTC CASSLVGHYSGANVLTF
TRBJ2-7 TRBV6-5 . . TGTGCCAGCAGTTACTCGAACGGGGGCCCTATCTACGAGCAGTACTTC CASSYSNGGPIYEQYF
TRBJ2-5 TRBV7-2 few TRBD2 TGTGCCAGCAGCTTGGGGGGGTGGCTAGCGGATCAAGAGACCCAGTACTTC CASSLGGWLADQETQYF
TRBJ2-5 TRBV14 once TRBD1 TGTGCCAGCAGCCGGGGGACAGGGGGATTTGAGACCCAGTACTTC CASSRGTGGFETQYF
TRBJ1-1 TRBV5-6 few . TGTGCCAGCAGCTTGGAGGCAGAAGCTTTCTTT CASSLEAEAFF
TRBJ2-1 TRBV7-8 few . TGTGCCAGCAGCCCGGACTCGTATGCCCATGAGCAGTTCTTC CASSPDSYAHEQFF
TRBJ1-2 TRBV9 few . TGTGCCAGCAGCGAATACAGGGAAAGGGGCTACACCTTC CASSEYRERGYTF
TRBJ2-6 TRBV5-5 . . TGTGCCAGCAGCTTGGGATCAGGGATGGGGGCCAACGTCCTGACTTTC CASSLGSGMGANVLTF
TRBJ1-2 TRBV6-1 . . TGTGCCAGCAGTGTTTCACGGGACAACCCAAACTATGGCTACACCTTT CASSVSRDNPNYGYTF
TRBJ2-2 TRBV5-6 few . TGTGCCAGCAGCTTAGGAGCGGCGAACACCGGGGAGCTGTTTTTT CASSLGAANTGELFF
TRBJ2-3 TRBV7-2 few . TGTGCCAGCAACAAGGGGGGAGGGGGCACAGATACGCAGTATTTT CASNKGGGGTDTQYF
TRBJ2-6 TRBV19 few TRBD1 TGTGCGAGTTCGTCGGACAGGGGACCTTCGAGCTCTGGGGCCAACGTCCTGACTTTC CASSSDRGPSSSGANVLTF
TRBJ2-5 TRBV20-1 few . TGCAGTGCTAGAGGCCCGGGGCGGGAAGAGACCCAGTACTTC CSARGPGREETQYF
TRBJ2-1 TRBV15 few . TGTGCCACCAGCAGAGATTCCAACGAGCAGTTCTTC CATSRDSNEQFF
TRBJ2-4 TRBV6-1 few TRBD1 TGTGCCAGCACCTCTGGGGGTGGGGGACAGGGAAACATTCAGTACTTC CASTSGGGGQGNIQYF
TRBJ1-1 TRBV12-3/TRBV12-4 few . TGTGCCAGCAGTTTGTTACAGGCCACTGAAGCTTTCTTT CASSLLQATEAFF
TRBJ1-1 TRBV20-1 few . TGCAGTGCTTCACTTCCGGGACGCCAAGCCACTGAAGCTTTCTTT CSASLPGRQATEAFF
TRBJ2-3 TRBV20-1 . TRBD1 TGCAGTGCGAAGACAGGGTACGGGGCAGATACGCAGTATTTT CSAKTGYGADTQYF
TRBJ2-4 TRBV19 once TRBD2 TGTGCCAGTCACCTGGGAGGGGCATCTGCCATTCAGTACTTC CASHLGGASAIQYF
TRBJ1-1 TRBV10-3 . TRBD1 TGTGCCATCAGTGACCCGACAGGGGGAGCCGAAGCTTTCTTT CAISDPTGGAEAFF
TRBJ1-1 TRBV6-6 . . TGTGCCAGCAGTTACGTCGTTGACACTGAAGCTTTCTTT CASSYVVDTEAFF
TRBJ2-7 TRBV7-9 . TRBD2 TGTGCCAGCAGCTTATCGACTAGCGGGGCCTACGACCAGTACTTC CASSLSTSGAYDQYF
TRBJ2-1 TRBV7-9 few TRBD2 TGTGCCAGCAGCCCAGCACCGACTAGCGGGAGTTACAATGAGCAGTTCTTC CASSPAPTSGSYNEQFF
TRBJ2-7 TRBV12-3/TRBV12-4 . TRBD2 TGTGCCAGCACCCGAGCGGGGAGGTACGAGCAGTACTTC CASTRAGRYEQYF
TRBJ2-7 TRBV5-1 . TRBD2 TGCGCCAGCAGCCCCGGGACTATACACGAGCAGTACTTC CASSPGTIHEQYF
TRBJ2-5 TRBV10-3 few . TGTGCCATCAGCCCGACGACGATCGGGGAGACCCAGTACTTC CAISPTTIGETQYF
TRBJ1-6 TRBV5-1 few TRBD1 TGCGCCAGCAGCTGGGGGACAGGGGAGTCACCCCTCCACTTT CASSWGTGESPLHF
TRBJ2-1 TRBV11-2 few TRBD2 TGTGCCAGCAGCTTCCGAAGCGGGAGGACGAACAATGAGCAGTTCTTC CASSFRSGRTNNEQFF
TRBJ1-2 TRBV7-6 few . TGTGCCGTCGGTAGCTATTATGGCTACACCTTC CAVGSYYGYTF
TRBJ2-5 TRBV5-1 few . TGCGCCAGCAGCTTGGAGGGGCTAGTTCGAGAGACCCAGTACTTC CASSLEGLVRETQYF
TRBJ2-7 TRBV9 . TRBD1 TGTGCCAGCAGCACACGAGAGGGGACAGGTCCCCCCTACGAGCAGTACTTC CASSTREGTGPPYEQYF
TRBJ1-1 TRBV7-2 . . TGTGCCAGCAGCCCGTTAGCTTTCTTT CASSPLAFF
TRBJ1-1 TRBV11-3 many . TGTGCCAGCAGCTTAAGCACTGAAGCTTTCTTT CASSLSTEAFF
TRBJ2-2 TRBV20-1 . . TGCAGTGTTTATCCTCGGAACACCGGGGAGCTGTTTTTT CSVYPRNTGELFF
TRBJ1-2 TRBV2 . . TGTGCCAGCAGGACGGGACAATTCTATGGCTACACCTTC CASRTGQFYGYTF
TRBJ2-5 TRBV9 . . TGTGCCAGCAGCCTTGGGGGGGCGAGGGGAGAGACCCAGTACTTC CASSLGGARGETQYF
TRBJ2-3 TRBV5-1 few . TGCGCCAGCAGCTTGGTCACTCAAGCGACAGATACGCAGTATTTT CASSLVTQATDTQYF
TRBJ2-5 TRBV5-1 many . TGCGCCAGCAGGGGGTCCAGTGCCCAAGAGACCCAGTACTTC CASRGSSAQETQYF
TRBJ2-7 TRBV12-3/TRBV12-4 . TRBD2 TGTGCCAGCAGCCTAGCGGGAGGGATCGAGCAGTACTTC CASSLAGGIEQYF
TRBJ2-1 TRBV29-1 . . TGCAGCGCCGAGGACGGAGATCACTCCTACAATGAGCAGTTCTTC CSAEDGDHSYNEQFF
TRBJ1-2 TRBV29-1 . . TGCAGCGCATTAGCACAGGGATCGGAAGGCTACACCTTC CSALAQGSEGYTF
TRBJ1-4 TRBV7-8 few . TGTGCCAGCAGCCCAACCAAAGGGGCGCCCCAGGGAGAGGGAAAACTGTTTTTT CASSPTKGAPQGEGKLFF
TRBJ1-5 TRBV2 . . TGTGCCAGCAGTGAAGAGCAGCCCCAGCATTTT CASSEEQPQHF
TRBJ2-1 TRBV12-3/TRBV12-4 few . TGTGCCAGCAGTCCCCTCTCAGGGGGGAATGAGCAGTTCTTC CASSPLSGGNEQFF